These 5 T cell receptor beta chains came from one sample sequenced in a study of tumor and adjacent non-tumor tissue in lung cancer. No cell sorting was done before RNA was extracted from the tissue. TCRbeta libraries were built with three rounds of nested PCR, modified from ARM-PCR. TCRdb re-called the multiplex PCR reads through MiXCR, storing one row per CDR3 protein. The top ten clones hold about 40% of a sample with about 110,000 distinct CDR3 sequences, roughly 77% of them seen once. Sample: lung tumor tissue. Receptors originate from a woman in her fifties or sixties with non-small cell lung cancer.

The rearrangement uses TRBV7-8 and TRBJ2-3; 12 nucleotides line up with TRBD2. This CDR3 has 16 amino acids. The V gene's germline CDR1 is SGHVS and CDR2 FQNEAQ. After removal of 3 bases from V and 6 bases from J, the junction contained 7 bases not matched to a gene. The chain's CDR3 is CASSLLAGGPGDTQYF. CDR3 DNA: TGTGCCAGCAGCTTGCTAGCGGGGGGGCCGGGGGATACGCAGTATTTT.

The chain carries TRBV11-2 and TRBJ2-1; D gene ambiguous. Germline V CDR1 and CDR2: SGHAT, FQNNGV. V was pared by 5 bases and J by 4 bases, with 6 bases between. The CDR3 runs 12 residues. This CDR3 is CASSPNYNEQFF. CDR3 nucleotides: TGTGCCAGCAGCCCAAATTACAATGAGCAGTTCTTC. Supplemented by reference TRBV11-2 and TRBJ2-1, the full variable domain reads EAGVAQSPRYKIIEKRQSVAFWCNPISGHATLYWYQQILGQGPKLLIQFQNNGVVDDSQLPKDRFSAERLKGVDSTLKIQPAKLEDSAVYLCASSPNYNEQFFGPGTRLTVL.

The chain links TRBV6-2 or TRBV6-3 to TRBJ2-7; D is possibly TRBD1 (6 bases). The CDR3 is made up of 13 amino acids. Germline CDR1 is MNHEY and CDR2 is SVGEGT. The V end lost 5 bases, the J end lost 5 bases, and 13 bases lay between the germline ends. DNA of the CDR3: TGTGCCAGCAGTCTACAGGGTGGCAACGAGCAGTACTTC. Translating gives CASSLQGGNEQYF.

This chain links TRBV28 with TRBJ1-5; TRBD1 is a possible D gene (6 bases). V lost 5 bases, J lost 12 bases, and 23 bases lay in between. Germline CDR1 MDHEN, CDR2 SYDVKM. The CDR3 spans 15 residues. The CDR3 DNA is TGTGCCAGCAGTATAAATGGAGGGGGTCGTCAACTCCAGCATTTT. Amino acid sequence: CASSINGGGRQLQHF.

About this clonotype: Possible read error: a much larger clone is one base away. The V gene is TRBV20-1, the J gene TRBJ1-1; D is ambiguous. Germline assignment: CDR1 DFQATT and CDR2 SNEGSKA (reference sequence). This CDR3 region has 11 residues. Trimming stripped 7 bases from V and 5 bases from J, with 11 bases between. The DNA for the CDR3 is TGCAGTGTCCGCGGGAGGACTGAAGCTTTCTTT. It encodes CSVRGRTEAFF.